This T cell receptor beta chain comes out of a study of cytomegalovirus exposure and HLA in healthy donors. About the research overall: Early release data held around 82 million unique TCRs from HLA-typed donors. Study findings and constraints: Altogether, 160 or so TCR beta chains were recorded as cytomegalovirus-associated.

To note about this clone: Its antigen is currently unknown.

The PCR used 60 Vbeta and 13 Jbeta primers. Profiled with immunoSEQ multiplex PCR; TCRdb holds only in-frame clones, not every one. The sample lists approximately 110,000 clones; about 80% were seen once. The TCR originated in a woman between 35 and 50 years old in good health and CMV-seronegative. Sequenced: PBMCs.

This CDR3 is CASSYSQGFNSPLHF. CDR3 nucleotide sequence: TGTGCCAGCAGTTACTCCCAGGGCTTTAATTCACCCCTCCACTTT. The rearrangement joins TRBV6-5 to TRBJ1-6; D possibly corresponds to TRBD1 (5 bases). Germline V lookup: CDR1 MNHEY, CDR2 SVGAGI. Trimming pared 0 bases from V and 6 bases from J, leaving 9 bases between. The CDR3 is 15 residues long.